A selection of T cell receptor beta chains follows, all from one sample in a study of shared clonotypes between healthy human individuals. Sequencing used immunoSEQ multiplex PCR; TCRdb keeps in-frame clones, though not all of them. The data hold some 630,000 clones, with approximately 79% observed a single time. Sequenced material: memory CD4+ T cells sorted from blood. Every receptor here comes from a woman aged 25-40 years in good health. Both conserved end residues are part of each CDR3. A D gene is named only where the DNA matches it firmly. Only some rows state a clone size, as once, few, many or a class for expanded clones.

TRBD1	TRBV5-8	.	TRBJ1-5	TGTGCCAGCAGCTTGGTAAAACAGGGGACTCAGCCCCAGCATTTT	CASSLVKQGTQPQHF
.	TRBV28	many	TRBJ2-7	TGTGCCAGCAGTTTGTCCCATGGGGCAGGGTTGGGCGAGCAGTACTTC	CASSLSHGAGLGEQYF
.	TRBV11-3	once	TRBJ2-5	TGTGCCAGCAGCTTTTCTCCGGAGGGGGAGCAGTACTTC	CASSFSPEGEQYF
.	TRBV11-2	.	TRBJ2-7	TGTGCCAGCAGCTTAAGTGTCCTGGGAGAAGTTGAGCAGTACTTC	CASSLSVLGEVEQYF
.	TRBV11-3	.	TRBJ2-1	TGTGCCAGCAGCTTAGACAGAGGCCATTACAATGAGCAGTTCTTC	CASSLDRGHYNEQFF
.	TRBV7-6	.	TRBJ2-1	TGTGCCAGCAGCTCTCGTTGGCGGAGGGGTGGGAATGAGCAGTTCTTC	CASSSRWRRGGNEQFF
TRBD1	TRBV7-8	.	TRBJ1-1	TGTGCCAGCAGCGTGACAGGGGGCAGATTCGGGACTGAAGCTTTCTTT	CASSVTGGRFGTEAFF
.	TRBV5-4	few	TRBJ2-6	TGTGCCAGCAGCCCACCGAATACGGACTCTGGGGCCAACGTCCTGACTTTC	CASSPPNTDSGANVLTF
TRBD2	TRBV28	.	TRBJ2-2	TGTGCCAGCAGTTCCCCACGACTAGCGGTTCTAACCGGGGAGCTGTTTTTT	CASSSPRLAVLTGELFF
TRBD1	TRBV2	many	TRBJ1-1	TGTGCCAGCAGTCCACGTCTAGGGGGCAGGGCGAACACTGAAGCTTTCTTT	CASSPRLGGRANTEAFF
TRBD1	TRBV28	.	TRBJ2-3	TGTGCCAGCAGCCTGGACAGGGCGGGCACAGATACGCAGTATTTT	CASSLDRAGTDTQYF
.	TRBV7-8	.	TRBJ1-1	TGTGCCAGCAGCTTAACCAACATGAACACTGAAGCTTTCTTT	CASSLTNMNTEAFF
TRBD2	TRBV2	.	TRBJ2-1	TGTGCCAGCAGTCCAACTAGCGGGAGGACCAATGAGCAGTTCTTC	CASSPTSGRTNEQFF
TRBD1	TRBV19	.	TRBJ2-5	TGTGCCAGCCAACCGGGACAGGGAAGGGAGACCCAGTACTTC	CASQPGQGRETQYF
TRBD2	TRBV5-1	.	TRBJ2-2	TGCGCCAGCAGCTGGAGCGGGGACGGGGAGCTGTTTTTT	CASSWSGDGELFF
.	TRBV21-1	.	TRBJ2-7	TGTGCCAGCAGCAAAGTTCCCGGGACAGGGGGGGACGAGCAGTACTTC	CASSKVPGTGGDEQYF
TRBD2	TRBV18	.	TRBJ2-7	TGTGCCAGCTCACCCCGGACTAGCGGCTACGAGCAGTACTTC	CASSPRTSGYEQYF
TRBD2	TRBV6-6	.	TRBJ2-5	TGTGCCAGCAACAACCGGGACTACGGTGAGACCCAGTACTTC	CASNNRDYGETQYF
TRBD2	TRBV5-6	once	TRBJ2-2	TGTGCCAGCAGCTTTTCAACTAGCGGGACCGGGGAGCTGTTTTTT	CASSFSTSGTGELFF
.	TRBV5-1	.	TRBJ2-2	TGCGCCAGCAGCTTCGGGACTGAGAACACCGGGGAGCTGTTTTTT	CASSFGTENTGELFF